This section outlines one TCR beta chain sequence together with its context. This sample is part of a study of blood T cell repertoires in COVID-19. At the level of the study: Sites in the United States, Italy and Spain provided acute and convalescent COVID-19 samples.

Original data processing: Nucleated cell counts were estimated from reference gene primer amplification. Produced via immunoSEQ multiplex PCR; TCRdb's table is partial and in-frame only. V and J calls and clone size follow that table, whereas D and trimming were derived from the DNA. The table has about 46,000 clones, more than 85% seen once. CDR1 is SGHTA, CDR2 FQGNSA, per germline. The CDR3 length is 17 residues. The junction had 1 base not matched to a gene; V was cut back by 0 bases and J by 3 bases. Those enrolled, adults aged roughly 18 to 95 years, came from roughly 23 US areas. Cohort placement rested on clinical history that participants reported themselves.

The rearrangement links TRBV7-2 to TRBJ2-3; 15 nucleotides line up with TRBD2. The TCR originated in a woman aged 45-65 years who had recovered from COVID-19. Sequenced: PBMCs or T cells enriched from blood (not recorded which). The CDR3 region has the DNA TGTGCCAGCAGCTTAGCGGGGACTAGCGGGAGGACAGATACGCAGTATTTT. Its translation: CASSLAGTSGRTDTQYF.